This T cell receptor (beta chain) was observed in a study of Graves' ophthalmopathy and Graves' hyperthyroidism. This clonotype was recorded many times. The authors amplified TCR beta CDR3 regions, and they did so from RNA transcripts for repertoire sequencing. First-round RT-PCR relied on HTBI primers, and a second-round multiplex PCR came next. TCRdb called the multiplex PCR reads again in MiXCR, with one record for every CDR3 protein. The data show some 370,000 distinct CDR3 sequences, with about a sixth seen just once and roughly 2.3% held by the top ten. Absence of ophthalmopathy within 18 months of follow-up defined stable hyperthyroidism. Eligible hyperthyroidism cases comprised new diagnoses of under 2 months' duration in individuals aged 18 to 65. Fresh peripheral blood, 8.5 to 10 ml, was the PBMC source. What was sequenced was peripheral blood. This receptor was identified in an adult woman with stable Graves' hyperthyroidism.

The CDR3 bases are TGTGCCAGTAGTATACCGGGAGAGCTCTACACCGGGGAGCTGTTTTTT. This sequence encodes CASSIPGELYTGELFF. V is TRBV19 and J is TRBJ2-2, with a weak D call TRBD2 (6 bases). From germline, CDR1 is LNHDA and CDR2 SQIVND (reference sequence). The CDR3 length is 16 residues. Trimming stripped 2 bases from V and 3 bases from J, with 13 bases between. The full variable domain, completed using reference TRBV19 and TRBJ2-2, is DGGITQSPKYLFRKEGQNVTLSCEQNLNHDAMYWYRQDPGQGLRLIYYSQIVNDFQKGDIAEGYSVSREKKESFPLTVTSAQKNPTAFYLCASSIPGELYTGELFFGEGSRLTVL.